This T cell receptor (beta chain) was captured by sequencing in a study of blood T cell repertoires in COVID-19. The overall study: Acute and convalescent COVID-19 samples came from the United States, Italy and Spain.

Under the authors' procedure: Estimation of nucleated cell counts relied on the amplification of reference gene primers. Clones were read by immunoSEQ multiplex PCR, and TCRdb kept only the in-frame ones, dropping some. V, J and clone size reflect that table, while D and trimming were determined from the DNA. The sample holds tens of thousands of clones; over 80% are singletons and the top ten take roughly 22%. With 0 bases removed from V and 9 bases from J, the gap between germline ends came to 6 bases. CDR3 size: 12 residues. The germline V gene has CDR1 LNHDA and CDR2 SQIVND (reference sequence). Sample: peripheral blood. The chain links TRBV19 to TRBJ1-5, with D tentatively TRBD1 (6 bases). This receptor was taken from a woman aged 55-70 years with acute or convalescent COVID-19. This chain's CDR3 is CASSIEGAPQHF. The CDR3 DNA reads as TGTGCCAGTAGTATAGAGGGGGCGCCCCAGCATTTT.